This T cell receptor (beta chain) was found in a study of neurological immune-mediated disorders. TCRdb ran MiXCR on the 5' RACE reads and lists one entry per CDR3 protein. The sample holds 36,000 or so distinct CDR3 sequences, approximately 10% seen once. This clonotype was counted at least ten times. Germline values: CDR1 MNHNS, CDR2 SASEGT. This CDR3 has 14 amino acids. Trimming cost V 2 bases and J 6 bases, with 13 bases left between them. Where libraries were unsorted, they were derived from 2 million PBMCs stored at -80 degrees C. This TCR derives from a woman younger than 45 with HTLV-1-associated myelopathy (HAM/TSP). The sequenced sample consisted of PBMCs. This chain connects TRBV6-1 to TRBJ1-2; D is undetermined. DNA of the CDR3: TGTGCCAGCAGTGAATCGCCAGAGGCTGATGGCTACACCTTC. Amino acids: CASSESPEADGYTF.